This TCR beta chain was documented in a study of PD-L1 blockade in urothelial cancer. Across the study: Blood underwent analysis 3 weeks (second dose) and 6 weeks after treatment began.

This clone was counted between two and nine times. Sequenced by immunoSEQ multiplex PCR; TCRdb stores in-frame clones only, minus some. The sample includes 49,000 or so clones, 79% of them seen just once. CDR1 is SGHKS, CDR2 YYEKEE, per germline (reference sequence). V dropped 3 bases and J dropped 3 bases, with 16 bases sitting between them. The CDR3 length is 15 residues. Time point in this sample: pretreatment peripheral blood. Sequenced material: PBMCs, taken around atezolizumab (anti-PD-L1) treatment. The chain has TRBV5-5 and TRBJ2-7; D possibly corresponds to TRBD1 (6 bases). This receptor was taken from a man in his 70s with urothelial cancer. The CDR3 DNA sequence: TGTGCCAGCAGCTCAGCCGGGGCAGGGGTCTACGAGCAGTACTTC. The encoded protein is CASSSAGAGVYEQYF. The full variable domain, completed using reference TRBV5-5 and TRBJ2-7, is DAGVTQSPTHLIKTRGQQVTLRCSPISGHKSVSWYQQVLGQGPQFIFQYYEKEERGRGNFPDRFSARQFPNYSSELNVNALLLGDSALYLCASSSAGAGVYEQYFGPGTRLTVT.